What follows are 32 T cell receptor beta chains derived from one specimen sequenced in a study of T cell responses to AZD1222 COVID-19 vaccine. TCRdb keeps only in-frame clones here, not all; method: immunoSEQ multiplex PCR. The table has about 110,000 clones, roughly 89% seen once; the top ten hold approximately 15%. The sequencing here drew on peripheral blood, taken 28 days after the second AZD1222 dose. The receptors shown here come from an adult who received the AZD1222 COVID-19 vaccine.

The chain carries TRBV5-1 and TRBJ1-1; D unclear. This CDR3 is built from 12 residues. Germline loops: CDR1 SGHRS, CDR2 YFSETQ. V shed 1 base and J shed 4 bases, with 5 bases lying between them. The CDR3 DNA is TGCGCCAGCAGCTTGAAGTCCACTGAAGCTTTCTTT. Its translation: CASSLKSTEAFF.

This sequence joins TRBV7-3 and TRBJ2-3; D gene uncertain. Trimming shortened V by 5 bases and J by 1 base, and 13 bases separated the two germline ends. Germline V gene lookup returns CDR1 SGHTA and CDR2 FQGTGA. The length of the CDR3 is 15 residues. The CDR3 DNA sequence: TGTGCCAGCAGCCTCCCTACAAGCGGCACAGATACGCAGTATTTT. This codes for CASSLPTSGTDTQYF. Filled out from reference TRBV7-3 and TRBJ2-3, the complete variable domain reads GAGVSQTPSNKVTEKGKYVELRCDPISGHTALYWYRQSLGQGPEFLIYFQGTGAADDSGLPNDRFFAVRPEGSVSTLKIQRTERGDSAVYLCASSLPTSGTDTQYFGPGTRLTVL.

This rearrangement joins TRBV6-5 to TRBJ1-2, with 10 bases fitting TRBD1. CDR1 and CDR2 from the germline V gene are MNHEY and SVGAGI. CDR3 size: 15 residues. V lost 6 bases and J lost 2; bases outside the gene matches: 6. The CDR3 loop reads CASRRTGGGNYGYTF. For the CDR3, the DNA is TGTGCCAGCAGGAGGACAGGGGGTGGGAACTATGGCTACACCTTC.

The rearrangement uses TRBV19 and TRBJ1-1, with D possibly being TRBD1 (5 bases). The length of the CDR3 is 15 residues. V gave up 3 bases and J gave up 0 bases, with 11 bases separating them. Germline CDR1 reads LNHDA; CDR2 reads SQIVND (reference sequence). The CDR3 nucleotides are TGTGCCAGTAGTATCCAGGGACCGATGAACACTGAAGCTTTCTTT. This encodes CASSIQGPMNTEAFF.

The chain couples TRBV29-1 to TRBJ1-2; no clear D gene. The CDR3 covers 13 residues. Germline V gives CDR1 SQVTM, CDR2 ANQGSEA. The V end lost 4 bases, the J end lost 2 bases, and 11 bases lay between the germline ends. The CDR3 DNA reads TGCAGCGTTGTGACGGAGCGGAACTATGGCTACACCTTC. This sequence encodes CSVVTERNYGYTF.

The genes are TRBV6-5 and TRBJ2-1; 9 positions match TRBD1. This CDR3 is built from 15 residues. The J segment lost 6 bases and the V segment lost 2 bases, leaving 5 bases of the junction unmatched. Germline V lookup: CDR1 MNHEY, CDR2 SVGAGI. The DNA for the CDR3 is TGTGCCAGCAGTTACACCGGGACAGGGTTCAATGAGCAGTTCTTC. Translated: CASSYTGTGFNEQFF.

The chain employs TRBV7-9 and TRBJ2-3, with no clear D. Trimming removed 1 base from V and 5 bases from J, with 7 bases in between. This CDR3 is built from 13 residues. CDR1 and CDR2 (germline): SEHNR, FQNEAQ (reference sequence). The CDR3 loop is CASSLGAKDTQYF. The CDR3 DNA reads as TGTGCCAGCAGCTTAGGGGCTAAAGATACGCAGTATTTT. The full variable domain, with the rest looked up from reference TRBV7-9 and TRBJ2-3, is DTGVSQNPRHKITKRGQNVTFRCDPISEHNRLYWYRQTLGQGPEFLTYFQNEAQLEKSRLLSDRFSAERPKGSFSTLEIQRTEQGDSAMYLCASSLGAKDTQYFGPGTRLTVL.

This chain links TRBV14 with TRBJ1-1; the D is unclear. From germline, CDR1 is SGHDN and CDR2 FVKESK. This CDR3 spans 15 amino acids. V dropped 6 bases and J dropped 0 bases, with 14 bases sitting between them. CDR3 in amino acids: CASSPKRRMNTEAFF. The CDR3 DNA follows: TGTGCCAGCAGTCCCAAAAGACGGATGAACACTGAAGCTTTCTTT.

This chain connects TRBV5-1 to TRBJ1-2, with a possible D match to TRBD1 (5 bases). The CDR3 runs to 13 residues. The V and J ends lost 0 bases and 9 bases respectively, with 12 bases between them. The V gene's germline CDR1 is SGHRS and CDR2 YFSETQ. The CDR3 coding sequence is TGCGCCAGCAGCTTGGAGACAGTCGGAAGCTACACCTTC. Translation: CASSLETVGSYTF. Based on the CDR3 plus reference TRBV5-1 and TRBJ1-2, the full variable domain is KAGVTQTPRYLIKTRGQQVTLSCSPISGHRSVSWYQQTPGQGLQFLFEYFSETQRNKGNFPGRFSGRQFSNSRSEMNVSTLELGDSALYLCASSLETVGSYTFGSGTRLTVV.

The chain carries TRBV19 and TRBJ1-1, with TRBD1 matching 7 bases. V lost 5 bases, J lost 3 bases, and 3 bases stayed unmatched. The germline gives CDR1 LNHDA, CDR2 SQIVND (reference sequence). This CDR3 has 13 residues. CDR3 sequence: CASSGQGDTEAFF. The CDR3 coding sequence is TGTGCCAGTAGTGGGCAGGGGGACACTGAAGCTTTCTTT.

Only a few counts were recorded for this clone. Here the CDR3 DNA reads TGTGCCAGCACCCCGGGACAGGGGGCGTACGAGCAGTACTTC. It encodes CASTPGQGAYEQYF. The chain combines TRBV2 with TRBJ2-7; 12 bases line up with TRBD1. From germline, CDR1 is SNHLY and CDR2 FYNNEI. V trimming: 7 bases; J trimming: 4 bases; junction bases outside the gene matches: 5. The CDR3 consists of 14 residues.

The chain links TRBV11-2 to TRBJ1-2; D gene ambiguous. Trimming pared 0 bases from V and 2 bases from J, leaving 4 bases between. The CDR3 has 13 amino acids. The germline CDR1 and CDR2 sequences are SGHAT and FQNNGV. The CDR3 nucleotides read TGTGCCAGCAGCTTAGATCGAAACTATGGCTACACCTTC. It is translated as CASSLDRNYGYTF.

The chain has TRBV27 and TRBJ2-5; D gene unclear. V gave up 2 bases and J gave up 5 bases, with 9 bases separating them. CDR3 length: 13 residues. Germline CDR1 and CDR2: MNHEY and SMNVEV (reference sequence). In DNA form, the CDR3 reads TGTGCCAGCAGTTTAAGGGTACGGGAGACCCAGTACTTC. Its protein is CASSLRVRETQYF.

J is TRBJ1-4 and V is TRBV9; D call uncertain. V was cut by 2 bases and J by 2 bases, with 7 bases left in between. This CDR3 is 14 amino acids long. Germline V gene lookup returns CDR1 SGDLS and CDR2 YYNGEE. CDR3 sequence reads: CASSVGRTNEKLFF. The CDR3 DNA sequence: TGTGCCAGCAGCGTCGGACGGACTAATGAAAAACTGTTTTTT. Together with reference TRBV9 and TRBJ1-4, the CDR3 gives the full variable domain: DSGVTQTPKHLITATGQRVTLRCSPRSGDLSVYWYQQSLDQGLQFLIQYYNGEERAKGNILERFSAQQFPDLHSELNLSSLELGDSALYFCASSVGRTNEKLFFGSGTQLSVL.

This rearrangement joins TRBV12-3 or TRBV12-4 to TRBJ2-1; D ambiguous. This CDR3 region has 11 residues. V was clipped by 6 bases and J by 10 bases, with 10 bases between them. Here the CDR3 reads CASSSQWEQFF. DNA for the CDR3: TGTGCCAGCAGCTCGCAGTGGGAGCAGTTCTTC.

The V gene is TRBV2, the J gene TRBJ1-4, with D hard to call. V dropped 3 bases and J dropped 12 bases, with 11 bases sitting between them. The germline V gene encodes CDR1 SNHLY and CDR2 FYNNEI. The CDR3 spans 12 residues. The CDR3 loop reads CASSDQRRELFF. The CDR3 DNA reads TGTGCCAGCAGTGATCAGAGGCGTGAACTGTTTTTT.

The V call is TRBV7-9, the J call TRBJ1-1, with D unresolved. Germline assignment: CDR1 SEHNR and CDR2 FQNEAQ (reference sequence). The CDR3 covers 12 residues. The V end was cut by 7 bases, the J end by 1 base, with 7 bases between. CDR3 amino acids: CASTDGNTEAFF. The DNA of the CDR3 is TGTGCCAGCACAGACGGGAACACTGAAGCTTTCTTT.

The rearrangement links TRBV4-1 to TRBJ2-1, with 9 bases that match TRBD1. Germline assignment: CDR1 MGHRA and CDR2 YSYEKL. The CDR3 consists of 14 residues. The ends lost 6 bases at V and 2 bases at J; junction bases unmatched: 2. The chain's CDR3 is CASRDRGPYNEQFF. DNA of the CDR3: TGCGCCAGCAGGGACAGGGGACCCTACAATGAGCAGTTCTTC.

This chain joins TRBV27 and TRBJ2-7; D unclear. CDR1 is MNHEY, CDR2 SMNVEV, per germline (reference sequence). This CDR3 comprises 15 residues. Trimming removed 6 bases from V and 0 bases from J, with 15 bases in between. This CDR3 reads CASRARPTGSYEQYF. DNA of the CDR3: TGTGCCAGCAGGGCCCGGCCAACGGGCTCCTACGAGCAGTACTTC.

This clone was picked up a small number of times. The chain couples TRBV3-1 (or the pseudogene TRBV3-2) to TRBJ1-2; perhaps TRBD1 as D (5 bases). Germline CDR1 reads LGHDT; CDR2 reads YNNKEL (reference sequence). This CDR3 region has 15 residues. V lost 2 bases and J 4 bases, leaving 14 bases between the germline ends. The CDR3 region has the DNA TGTGCCAGCAGCCAATCCGGGGGGGTTAGCTATGGCTACACCTTC. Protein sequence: CASSQSGGVSYGYTF.

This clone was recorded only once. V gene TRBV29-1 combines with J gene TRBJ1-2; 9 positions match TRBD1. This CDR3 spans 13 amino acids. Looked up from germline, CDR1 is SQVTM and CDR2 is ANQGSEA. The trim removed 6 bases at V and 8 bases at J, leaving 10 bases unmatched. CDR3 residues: CSVTEQGARGYTF. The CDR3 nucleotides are TGCAGCGTCACCGAACAGGGGGCGCGAGGCTACACCTTC.

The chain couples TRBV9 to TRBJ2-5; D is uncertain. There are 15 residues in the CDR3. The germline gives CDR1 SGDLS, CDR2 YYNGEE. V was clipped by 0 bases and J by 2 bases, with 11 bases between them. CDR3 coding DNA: TGTGCCAGCAGCGTAGGAGCAGCCAGACAAGAGACCCAGTACTTC. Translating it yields CASSVGAARQETQYF.

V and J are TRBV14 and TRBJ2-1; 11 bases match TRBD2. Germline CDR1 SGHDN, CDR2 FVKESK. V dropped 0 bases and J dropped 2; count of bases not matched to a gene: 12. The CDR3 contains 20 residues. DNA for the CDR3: TGTGCCAGCAGCCAAGAAATAGTTAGCGGGAGGGCCTTCCCCTACAATGAGCAGTTCTTC. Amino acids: CASSQEIVSGRAFPYNEQFF. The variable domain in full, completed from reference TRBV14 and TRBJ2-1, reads EAGVTQFPSHSVIEKGQTVTLRCDPISGHDNLYWYRRVMGKEIKFLLHFVKESKQDESGMPNNRFLAERTGGTYSTLKVQPAELEDSGVYFCASSQEIVSGRAFPYNEQFFGPGTRLTVL.

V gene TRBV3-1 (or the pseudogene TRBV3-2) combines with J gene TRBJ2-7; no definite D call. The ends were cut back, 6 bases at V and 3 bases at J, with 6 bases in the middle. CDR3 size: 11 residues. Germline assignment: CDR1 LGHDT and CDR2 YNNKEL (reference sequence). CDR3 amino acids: CASRGIYEQYF. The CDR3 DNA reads TGTGCCAGCAGGGGTATCTACGAGCAGTACTTC.

The CDR3 DNA is TGTGCCAGCAGCTTAGTCAACTATGGCTACACCTTC. It encodes CASSLVNYGYTF. This chain joins TRBV7-9 and TRBJ1-2; no clear D. The CDR3 is 12 amino acids. Looked up from germline, CDR1 is SEHNR and CDR2 is FQNEAQ (reference sequence). The germline V and J ends were trimmed by 1 base and 2 bases, with 2 bases remaining between them.

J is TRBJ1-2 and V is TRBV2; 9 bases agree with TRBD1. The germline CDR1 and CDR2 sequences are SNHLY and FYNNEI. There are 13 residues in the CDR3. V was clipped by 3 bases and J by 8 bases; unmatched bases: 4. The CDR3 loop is CASSEGQGKGYTF. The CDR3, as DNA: TGTGCCAGCAGTGAGGGACAGGGCAAGGGCTACACCTTC.

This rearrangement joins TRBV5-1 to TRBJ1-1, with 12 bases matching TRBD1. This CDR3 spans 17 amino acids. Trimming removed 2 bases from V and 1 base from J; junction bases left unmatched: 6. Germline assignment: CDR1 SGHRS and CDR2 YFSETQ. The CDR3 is CASSFGTGGLGNTEAFF. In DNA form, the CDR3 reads TGCGCCAGCAGCTTCGGGACAGGGGGCCTGGGGAACACTGAAGCTTTCTTT. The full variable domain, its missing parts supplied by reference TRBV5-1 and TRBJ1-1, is KAGVTQTPRYLIKTRGQQVTLSCSPISGHRSVSWYQQTPGQGLQFLFEYFSETQRNKGNFPGRFSGRQFSNSRSEMNVSTLELGDSALYLCASSFGTGGLGNTEAFFGQGTRLTVV.

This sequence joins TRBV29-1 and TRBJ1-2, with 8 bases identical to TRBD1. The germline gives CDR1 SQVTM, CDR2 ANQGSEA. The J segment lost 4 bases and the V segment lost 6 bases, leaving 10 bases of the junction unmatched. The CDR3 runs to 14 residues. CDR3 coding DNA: TGCAGCGTAAAACAGGGGGTAGCAGGCTATGGCTACACCTTC. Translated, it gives CSVKQGVAGYGYTF.

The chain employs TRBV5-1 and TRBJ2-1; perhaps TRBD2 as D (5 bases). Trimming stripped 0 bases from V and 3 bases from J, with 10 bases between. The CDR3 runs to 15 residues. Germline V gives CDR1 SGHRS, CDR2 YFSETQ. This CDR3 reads CASSLDVTNYNEQFF. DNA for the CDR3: TGCGCCAGCAGCTTGGATGTGACTAACTACAATGAGCAGTTCTTC.

The CDR3 spells CATSRPSGGANVLTF. The CDR3 DNA reads as TGTGCCACGTCCCGACCCTCCGGTGGGGCCAACGTCCTGACTTTC. V usage is TRBV15 and J usage is TRBJ2-6; D gene ambiguous. This CDR3 has 15 amino acids. V lost 9 bases and J 3 bases, leaving 15 bases between the germline ends. In germline, CDR1 is LNHNV, CDR2 YYDKDF (reference sequence).

The chain's CDR3 is CASSLSSGGTEAFF. DNA of the CDR3: TGTGCCAGCAGTTTATCTTCAGGGGGCACTGAAGCTTTCTTT. The rearrangement uses TRBV5-4 and TRBJ1-1; 7 bases align to TRBD1. The CDR3 consists of 14 residues. The V and J ends lost 5 bases and 4 bases, in that order; junction bases with no gene match: 8. Germline V gives CDR1 SGHNT, CDR2 YYREEE (reference sequence).

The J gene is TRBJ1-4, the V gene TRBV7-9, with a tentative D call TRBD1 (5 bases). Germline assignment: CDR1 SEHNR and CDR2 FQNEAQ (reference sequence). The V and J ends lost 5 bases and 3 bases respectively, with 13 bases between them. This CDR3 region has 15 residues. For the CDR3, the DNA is TGTGCCAGCAGCGCACACAGGCTGTCTAATGAAAAACTGTTTTTT. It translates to CASSAHRLSNEKLFF.